This TCR beta chain appears in the sequencing data of a study of T cells in Graves' hyperthyroidism and ophthalmopathy (dated by TCRdb to the late 2010s). Concerning the study at large: Peripheral blood was collected at initial diagnosis, before any treatment. The 100 discovery patients were randomly split 7:3 into training and test sets. An independent validation cohort of fewer than 20 hyperthyroidism patients and about 15 patients who later progressed to ophthalmopathy tested prospective prediction of ophthalmopathy. TCR Vbeta CDR3 sequencing of roughly 140 peripheral blood samples (fewer than 45 ophthalmopathy, roughly 74 hyperthyroidism and some 17 progressor patients) is reported in the paper. In addition, the study compared T-cell repertoires in thyroid tissue and in blood from about six Graves' hyperthyroidism patients. After blood sampling, hyperthyroidism patients were treated with methimazole at a starting dose of 30 mg daily, and ophthalmopathy patients were treated with high-dose intravenous methylprednisolone. To identify TCR V-J signatures that set the groups apart, the researchers used a discovery cohort of about a hundred patients, made up of roughly 45 with Graves' ophthalmopathy and about 55 with stable Graves' hyperthyroidism.

Ophthalmopathy patients had moderately to severely active disease, with a Clinical Activity Score of 3 or more, a NOSPECS grade of 4 or more, and a disease duration of less than 3 months. Exclusion was applied to patients with uncontrolled infections, other autoimmune diseases, pregnancy or lactation. Diagnoses relied on clinical symptoms, serum thyroxine and TRAb, thyroid ultrasound and orbital computed tomography. Ficoll-Paque density gradient centrifugation was used to isolate PBMCs from about 9 ml of fresh peripheral blood. Total RNA was extracted with Trizol reagent, and quality was checked on an Agilent 2100 Bioanalyzer. Broad study findings and their caveats: Sample size was not statistically predetermined, and blinding of investigators to group allocation was not performed. In validation, the model predicted progression to ophthalmopathy with 55% to 71% sensitivity and approximately 72% specificity, a median of 6.5 months before onset. A 13 V-J signature model separated ophthalmopathy from stable hyperthyroidism, with 87.88% sensitivity and 81.08% specificity in cross-validation and 80%/75% in testing. Most expanded thyroid clonotypes (frequency above 0.001) were also found in blood, which suggests that blood repertoires may mirror thyroid immune responses.

At least ten counts were recorded for this clonotype. It lacks a known antigen. Qualities for individual bases were not recorded, and no much larger clone is one base off. The CDR3 runs 14 residues from the cysteine to the phenylalanine. Only the CDR3 part of the read is kept: 42 bases, read in frame from the first base. CDR1 SNHLY and CDR2 FYNNEI are derived from the germline V gene. V is clipped by 6 bases and J by 10 bases, and the sequence between their germline boundaries is 21 bases long. TCR beta CDR3 regions were amplified from RNA transcripts. The first round of RT-PCR for the TCR CDR3 was performed with the HTBI primer set and the Qiagen OneStep RT-PCR kit. The libraries were constructed in a second round of multiplex PCR and then size-selected and purified. Libraries were sequenced paired-end with 100 bp reads on an Illumina HiSeq2000. The study's own analysis went as follows. Raw data were processed with SOAPnuke, discarding reads with adapters, uncalled bases, mean Phred below 15, or no exact constant-primer or identifier match. COPE v1.2.5 was used to merge high-quality paired reads, and clonotypes were defined as unique nucleotide sequences. MiTCR v1.1 was used to align clonotypes to the IMGT TRBV, TRBD and TRBJ reference segments. Only V-J combinations with frequency above 0.0001, covering roughly 99% of repertoires, were analysed. A TCS score was defined as the ratio of F50 (clonal expansion) to E x V (chaos), with BLOSUM62-based TCRdist applied between CDR3 peptides within each V-J. Welch's t-statistics and random forest reduced around 510 V-J features to about 12, which were used in a naive Bayes classifier (R e1071). TCRdb passed the public sequencing reads through fastp at Q25 and MiXCR, retaining productive beta sequences. Rows matching on CDR3 protein sequence are summarized as one entry with the most common DNA and genes. V and J calls and clone size were set by TCRdb, not the authors. Across this sample there are about 600,000 distinct CDR3 sequences, with roughly a sixth seen only once. Roughly 3% of the sample lies in the top ten.

Recombination linked TRBV2 to TRBJ1-1; matching of 5 bases hints at TRBD1 as the D gene. Source material: blood. This TCR derives from a woman aged 40 to 55 with Graves' ophthalmopathy. The nucleotide sequence reads TGTGCCAGCAGCGCATCCAGGGTCGTTAGTGCAGCTTTCTTT. Translated, this is CASSASRVVSAAFF.